These 23 T cell receptor beta chains originate from one sample sequenced in a study of human T cells and chemical hapten exposure. A single record per CDR3 protein comes from TCRdb applying MiXCR to the RACE reads. The sample lists approximately 400,000 distinct CDR3 sequences, roughly 4.6% occurring once. Time point indicated: pre-sensitization, week 0. Indicated treatment: therapeutic diphenylcyclopropenone sensitization with weekly scalp DPC. This material consisted of whole blood, taken in connection with sensitization to the hapten diphenylcyclopropenone (DPC). The receptors originated from a woman in her 50s with alopecia areata. Some clones in this sample may be carry-over from other donors' samples.

This clonotype was observed at least ten times. Here the CDR3 reads CASSLEGASNYGYTF. The DNA of the CDR3 is TGTGCCAGCAGCTTAGAAGGGGCTTCTAACTATGGCTACACCTTC. The chain uses TRBV11-2 and TRBJ1-2; possible D gene TRBD1, 5 bases. CDR1 and CDR2 from the germline V gene are SGHAT and FQNNGV. The CDR3 consists of 15 residues. Trimming took off 0 bases at V and 0 bases at J, with 8 bases between the two ends.

This clonotype was seen more than once but under ten times. The chain is built from TRBV7-9 and TRBJ2-7; either TRBD1 or TRBD2 may supply D (6 bases each). There are 16 residues in the CDR3. Per germline, CDR1 SEHNR and CDR2 FQNEAQ (reference sequence). The ends were cut back, 5 bases at V and 6 bases at J, with 23 bases in the middle. The CDR3 DNA follows: TGTGCCAGCAGCCCACCAGCTCCCCGCGGAGGGGGCGAGCAGTACTTC. This gives the protein CASSPPAPRGGGEQYF.

The CDR3 is CASSRLQGNEKLFF. The DNA of the CDR3 is TGTGCCAGCAGTCGGCTCCAGGGCAACGAAAAACTGTTTTTT. This chain uses TRBV12-3 or TRBV12-4 with TRBJ1-4; tentative D call: TRBD1 (5 bases). The V end lost 5 bases, the J end lost 8 bases, and 15 bases lay between the germline ends. There are 14 residues in the CDR3.

This clonotype was counted between two and nine times. This chain connects TRBV19 to TRBJ2-7; D is possibly TRBD1 or TRBD2 (6 bases each). Deletions cut 4 bases from V and 4 bases from J, with 11 bases between. The CDR3 has 13 residues. CDR1 LNHDA and CDR2 SQIVND come from the germline V gene (reference sequence). The CDR3: CASSKRGTYEQYF. CDR3 DNA: TGTGCCAGTAGTAAGAGGGGGACTTACGAGCAGTACTTC.

To note about this clonotype: Germline is not matched at one junction end, which may reflect a read error. V and J are TRBV6-1 and TRBJ2-7, with D possibly matching TRBD2 (5 bases). This CDR3 spans 13 amino acids. Germline V lookup: CDR1 MNHNS, CDR2 SASEGT. The CDR3 spells CASSELSLWEQCF. In nucleotides, the CDR3 is TGTGCCAGCAGTGAATTGTCGCTGTGGGAGCAGTGCTTC.

The sample holds many counts of this clonotype. The rearrangement joins TRBV20-1 to TRBJ2-4; possible D gene TRBD2, 5 bases. V was pared by 8 bases and J by 0 bases, with 14 bases between. The CDR3 totals 14 residues. The V gene's germline CDR1 is DFQATT and CDR2 SNEGSKA (reference sequence). CDR3 amino acids: CSPAVAGAKNIQYF. The CDR3 DNA reads TGCAGTCCCGCCGTGGCGGGAGCCAAAAACATTCAGTACTTC.

This clonotype was seen a handful of times. The chain links TRBV4-1 to TRBJ2-1; D gene uncertain. Germline lookup yields CDR1 MGHRA and CDR2 YSYEKL. This CDR3 has 14 residues. Trimming took 1 base from V and 4 from J, leaving 8 bases between them. The CDR3 is CASSQVPHYNEQFF. The CDR3 nucleotides are TGCGCCAGCAGCCAAGTGCCCCATTACAATGAGCAGTTCTTC.

In this sample, this clonotype turned up many times. This chain joins TRBV29-1 and TRBJ1-1, with 8 nucleotides matching TRBD1. This CDR3 has 11 residues. Germline V gives CDR1 SQVTM, CDR2 ANQGSEA. The J segment lost 11 bases and the V segment lost 4 bases, leaving 6 bases of the junction unmatched. CDR3 sequence: CSVVTGVDAFF. The CDR3, as DNA: TGCAGCGTTGTGACAGGGGTAGACGCTTTCTTT. Using reference TRBV29-1 and TRBJ1-1 for the parts outside the CDR3, the full variable domain is SAVISQKPSRDICQRGTSLTIQCQVDSQVTMMFWYRQQPGQSLTLIATANQGSEATYESGFVIDKFPISRPNLTFSTLTVSNMSPEDSSIYLCSVVTGVDAFFGQGTRLTVV.

This clonotype was counted at least ten times. The rearrangement joins TRBV12-3 or TRBV12-4 to TRBJ2-1; 9 bases line up with TRBD2. With 2 bases clipped from V and 4 bases from J, the junction kept 3 bases outside the gene matches. The length of the CDR3 is 15 residues. In DNA, the CDR3 is TGTGCCAGCAGTTTAAGGACTAGCGATTACAATGAGCAGTTCTTC. Its translation is CASSLRTSDYNEQFF.

This clonotype has a count of ten or more. The V and J genes are TRBV9 and TRBJ2-2; D remains ambiguous. V shed 2 bases and J shed 3 bases, with 2 bases lying between them. Germline loops: CDR1 SGDLS, CDR2 YYNGEE. This CDR3 contains 12 residues. This chain's CDR3 is CASSVYTGELFF. For the CDR3, the DNA is TGTGCCAGCAGCGTTTACACCGGGGAGCTGTTTTTT.

This clonotype was recorded at least ten times. V usage is TRBV15 and J usage is TRBJ1-3; D is unresolved. V was clipped by 6 bases and J by 3 bases, with 9 bases between them. This CDR3 is built from 13 residues. In germline, CDR1 is LNHNV, CDR2 YYDKDF (reference sequence). CDR3 sequence (DNA): TGTGCCACCAGTTCAAGCGGTGGAAACACCATATATTTT. Translation: CATSSSGGNTIYF.

Ten or more counts support this clonotype. The V gene is TRBV6-5, the J gene TRBJ2-6; D uncertain. V was trimmed by 2 bases and J by 4 bases, leaving 6 bases between them. The germline V gene has CDR1 MNHEY and CDR2 SVGAGI. The CDR3 runs 14 residues. CDR3 protein: CASSYLGGANVLTF. In DNA, the CDR3 is TGTGCCAGCAGTTACCTGGGCGGGGCCAACGTCCTGACTTTC.

V gene TRBV5-1 combines with J gene TRBJ2-2; no reliable D call. The V gene's germline CDR1 is SGHRS and CDR2 YFSETQ. The germline V and J ends were trimmed by 6 bases and 1 base, with 4 bases remaining between them. The CDR3 consists of 12 residues. The CDR3 here is CASKKNTGELFF. CDR3 nucleotide sequence: TGCGCCAGCAAAAAGAACACCGGGGAGCTGTTTTTT.

This clonotype came up a few times. The rearrangement joins TRBV12-5 to TRBJ2-2; D uncertain. Trimming took off 1 base at V and 5 bases at J, with 5 bases between the two ends. The germline V gene has CDR1 LGHNT and CDR2 FRNRAP. This CDR3 comprises 13 residues. The CDR3 here is CASGLAHTGELFF. The CDR3 DNA reads as TGTGCTAGTGGTTTGGCCCATACCGGGGAGCTGTTTTTT.

The V and J genes are TRBV6-5 and TRBJ2-4; D is possibly TRBD2 (6 bases). Trimming left V 0 bases short and J 4 bases short, with 10 bases between. The CDR3 covers 15 residues. CDR1 is MNHEY, CDR2 SVGAGI, per germline. The CDR3 DNA follows: TGTGCCAGCAGTTACTCGACCAGCGGGAAAAACATTCAGTACTTC. Translating gives CASSYSTSGKNIQYF.

The chain combines TRBV5-1 with TRBJ2-1, with TRBD1 identical over 10 bases. The V and J ends lost 1 base and 8 bases, in that order; junction bases with no gene match: 9. The CDR3 contains 16 residues. Germline V gene lookup returns CDR1 SGHRS and CDR2 YFSETQ. CDR3 coding DNA: TGCGCCAGCAGCTTGCCCTCCGGGACAGGGGAAGATGAGCAGTTCTTC. This gives the protein CASSLPSGTGEDEQFF. The complete variable domain, with remaining parts taken from reference TRBV5-1 and TRBJ2-1, reads KAGVTQTPRYLIKTRGQQVTLSCSPISGHRSVSWYQQTPGQGLQFLFEYFSETQRNKGNFPGRFSGRQFSNSRSEMNVSTLELGDSALYLCASSLPSGTGEDEQFFGPGTRLTVL.

This clonotype was observed at least ten times. The V call is TRBV6-5, the J call TRBJ2-1; no clear D. V gave up 5 bases and J gave up 8 bases, with 10 bases separating them. Germline CDR1 reads MNHEY; CDR2 reads SVGAGI. This CDR3 is 12 amino acids long. The CDR3 reads CASSTPDHEQFF. The CDR3 bases are TGTGCCAGCAGTACGCCCGACCATGAGCAGTTCTTC.

This clonotype was observed a few times. This chain joins TRBV5-8 and TRBJ1-1; the match to TRBD1 covers 9 bases. CDR1 is SGHTS, CDR2 YDEGEE, per germline. After removal of 3 bases from V and 8 bases from J, the junction contained 8 bases not matched to a gene. The CDR3 has 14 amino acids. The CDR3 nucleotides read TGTGCCAGCAGCTCATGGAGCGGGACAGGGGAAGCTTTCTTT. It yields the protein CASSSWSGTGEAFF.

On this clonotype: A much larger clone differs by one base, so this may be a read error. The rearrangement joins TRBV7-2 to TRBJ2-5; either TRBD1 or TRBD2 may fit D (5 bases each). Trimming removed 3 bases from V and 6 bases from J, with 17 bases in between. The CDR3 is 15 residues long. Germline values: CDR1 SGHTA, CDR2 FQGNSA. The CDR3 sequence: CASSLAGAFAQTQYF. Here the CDR3 DNA reads TGTGCCAGCAGCTTGGCCGGGGCCTTCGCACAGACCCAGTACTTC.

This clonotype was seen many times. The chain links TRBV5-6 to TRBJ1-5; no clear D gene. The CDR3 contains 15 residues. V gave up 1 base and J gave up 2 bases, with 10 bases separating them. Germline V gene sequence: CDR1 SGHDT, CDR2 YYEEEE. CDR3 protein: CASSLRGRGNQPQHF. CDR3 coding DNA: TGTGCCAGCAGCTTGCGGGGAAGGGGCAATCAGCCCCAGCATTTT.

This clonotype came up many times. The CDR3 region has the DNA TGTGCCAGCAGCCCCGGGGCAGTCCACGAGCAGTACTTC. This codes for CASSPGAVHEQYF. V and J are TRBV9 and TRBJ2-7; TRBD1 or TRBD2 may be the D gene (5 bases each). From germline, CDR1 is SGDLS and CDR2 YYNGEE. The CDR3 is 13 amino acids. V was cut by 4 bases and J by 5 bases, with 13 bases left in between.

This clonotype has at least ten counts. The rearrangement links TRBV28 to TRBJ2-5; the match to TRBD1 covers 8 bases. Germline CDR1 is MDHEN and CDR2 is SYDVKM. The CDR3 sequence is 14 residues long. The trim removed 4 bases at V and 5 bases at J, leaving 6 bases unmatched. This CDR3 is CASSSAGGSETQYF. The CDR3 DNA sequence: TGTGCCAGCAGTTCCGCAGGGGGCTCGGAGACCCAGTACTTC.

This chain links TRBV4-1 with TRBJ2-6; tentatively, D is TRBD2 (6 bases). CDR1 is MGHRA and CDR2 is YSYEKL in the germline V gene. The CDR3 runs 15 residues. V shed 3 bases and J shed 4 bases, with 10 bases lying between them. The CDR3 reads CASSQETRGANVLTF. CDR3 nucleotides: TGCGCCAGCAGCCAGGAGACTAGGGGGGCCAACGTCCTGACTTTC.